The 10 T cell receptor beta chains listed next were all sequenced from one sample in a study of long-term antiretroviral therapy in people with HIV. At the survey level, the v3.0 immunoSEQ assay was run. This table comes from immunoSEQ multiplex PCR, and its TCRdb copy is limited to in-frame clones, with some not included. Of about 24,000 clones in the sample, about 76% were seen once. The source material was unsorted PBMCs, sampled at the start of antiretroviral therapy, before treatment. Every receptor here comes from a woman younger than 35 with HIV.

V is TRBV7-5 and J is TRBJ2-4; TRBD2 is the table's D call and was not checked against the DNA. TRBV7-5 is labeled a pseudogene. The CDR3 is 13 residues long. For the CDR3, the DNA is TGTGCCAGAAGCTGTGGACTGAAAAACATTCAGTACTTC. It codes for CARSCGLKNIQYF.

V usage is TRBV25-1 and J usage is TRBJ2-1, with 12 bases matching TRBD2. Losses at the gene ends were 8 bases for V and 3 bases for J; bases not matched to a gene: 8. Germline CDR1 reads MGHDK; CDR2 reads SYGVNS. The CDR3 spans 16 residues. CDR3 nucleotides: TGTGCCAGCTCCCGGACTAGCGGGGCCCTCTACAATGAGCAGTTCTTC. Amino acid sequence: CASSRTSGALYNEQFF.

The V and J genes are TRBV7-3 and TRBJ2-7; TRBD1 matches 7 bases. Germline trimming cut 3 bases from V and 0 bases from J; bases unmatched to any gene: 5. CDR1 SGHTA and CDR2 FQGTGA come from the germline V gene. The CDR3 has 15 residues. The CDR3 protein is CASSFGQASSYEQYF. For the CDR3, the DNA is TGTGCCAGCAGCTTTGGACAGGCCAGCTCCTACGAGCAGTACTTC.

V is TRBV7-2 and J is TRBJ2-1, with D unresolved. With 1 base removed from V and 4 bases from J, the gap between germline ends came to 14 bases. CDR1 SGHTA and CDR2 FQGNSA come from the germline V gene. The CDR3 totals 16 residues. The CDR3 sequence is CASSLVGSEQYNEQFF. In nucleotides, the CDR3 is TGTGCCAGCAGCTTAGTTGGCAGCGAGCAGTACAATGAGCAGTTCTTC.

J is TRBJ2-1 and V is TRBV4-2, with D unclear. Trimming took 0 bases from V and 4 from J, leaving 10 bases between them. Germline CDR1 LGHNA, CDR2 YNFKEQ. CDR3 length: 15 amino acids. The CDR3 loop reads CASSQDGGTYNEQFF. CDR3 nucleotides: TGTGCCAGCAGCCAAGACGGTGGAACTTACAATGAGCAGTTCTTC.

The V gene is TRBV27, the J gene TRBJ2-3; 9 bases line up with TRBD2. This CDR3 spans 15 amino acids. The junction had 6 bases not matched to a gene; V was cut back by 3 bases and J by 5 bases. Looked up from germline, CDR1 is MNHEY and CDR2 is SMNVEV (reference sequence). This chain's CDR3 is CASSFQRGVLDTQYF. The CDR3, as DNA: TGTGCCAGCAGTTTCCAGCGGGGGGTTCTAGATACGCAGTATTTT.

This chain connects TRBV6-1 to TRBJ1-1; possibly TRBD1 for D (6 bases). Germline loops: CDR1 MNHNS, CDR2 SASEGT. V gave up 7 bases and J gave up 2 bases, with 11 bases separating them. The CDR3 extends over 13 amino acids. The CDR3 nucleotides are TGTGCCAGCACTCAACAGGGAAACACTGAAGCTTTCTTT. Translating gives CASTQQGNTEAFF.

The chain carries TRBV4-1 and TRBJ2-3; the match to TRBD2 covers 12 bases. The CDR3 loop spans 16 amino acids. The junction had 3 bases not matched to a gene; V was cut back by 2 bases and J by 3 bases. Germline loops: CDR1 MGHRA, CDR2 YSYEKL. The CDR3 sequence: CASSQLAGGLTDTQYF. As DNA, the CDR3 is TGCGCCAGCAGCCAACTAGCGGGAGGGCTGACAGATACGCAGTATTTT.

This clone came up a few times. J is TRBJ2-3 and V is TRBV29-1; 12 bases fit TRBD2. In germline, CDR1 is SQVTM, CDR2 ANQGSEA. Trimming took 5 bases from V and 0 from J; bases not matched to a gene: 6. This CDR3 contains 16 residues. The CDR3 is CSVFSGTSGSTDTQYF. CDR3 in DNA: TGCAGCGTTTTCTCCGGGACTAGCGGGAGCACAGATACGCAGTATTTT.

This clone was observed a single time. The V call is TRBV7-9, the J call TRBJ2-7; D is uncertain. From germline, CDR1 is SEHNR and CDR2 FQNEAQ (reference sequence). V gave up 4 bases and J gave up 2 bases, with 18 bases separating them. This CDR3 comprises 16 residues. The CDR3 is CASSSSFEARPYEQYF. CDR3 DNA: TGTGCCAGCAGCTCGTCATTCGAAGCTAGACCCTACGAGCAGTACTTC.